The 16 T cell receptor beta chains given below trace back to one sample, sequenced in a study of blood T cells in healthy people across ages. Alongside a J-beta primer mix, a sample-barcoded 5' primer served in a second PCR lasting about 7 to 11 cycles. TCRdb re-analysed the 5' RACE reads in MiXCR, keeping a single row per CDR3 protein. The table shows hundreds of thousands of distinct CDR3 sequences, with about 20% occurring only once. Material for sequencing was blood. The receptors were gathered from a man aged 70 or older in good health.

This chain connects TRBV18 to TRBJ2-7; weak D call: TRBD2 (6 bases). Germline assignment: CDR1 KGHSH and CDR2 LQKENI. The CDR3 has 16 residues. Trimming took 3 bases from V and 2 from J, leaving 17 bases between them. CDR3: CASSPSTGTLTYEQYF. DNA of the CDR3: TGTGCCAGCTCACCTTCGACCGGGACTCTTACCTACGAGCAGTACTTC.

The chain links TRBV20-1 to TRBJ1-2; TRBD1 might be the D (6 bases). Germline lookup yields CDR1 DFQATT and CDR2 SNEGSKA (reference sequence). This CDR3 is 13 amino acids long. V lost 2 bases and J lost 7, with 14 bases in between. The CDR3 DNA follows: TGCAGTGCTAGATCCCCTCAGGGGTTTGGCTACACCTTC. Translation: CSARSPQGFGYTF.

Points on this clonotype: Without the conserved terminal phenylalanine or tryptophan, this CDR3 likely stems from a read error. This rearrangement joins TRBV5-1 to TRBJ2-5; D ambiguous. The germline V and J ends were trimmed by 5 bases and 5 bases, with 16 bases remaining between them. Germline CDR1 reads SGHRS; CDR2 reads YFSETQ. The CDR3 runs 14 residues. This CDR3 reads CASSTIPLGETQYC. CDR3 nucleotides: TGCGCCAGCAGTACAATACCCCTGGGGGAGACCCAGTACTGC.

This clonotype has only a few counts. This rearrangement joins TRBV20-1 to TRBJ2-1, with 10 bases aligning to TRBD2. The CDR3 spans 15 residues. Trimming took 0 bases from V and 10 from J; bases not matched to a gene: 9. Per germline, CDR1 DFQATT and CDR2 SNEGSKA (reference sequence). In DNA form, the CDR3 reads TGCAGTGCTAGAGATCCCTCTAGCGGGAGTGGGGAGCAGTTCTTC. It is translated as CSARDPSSGSGEQFF.

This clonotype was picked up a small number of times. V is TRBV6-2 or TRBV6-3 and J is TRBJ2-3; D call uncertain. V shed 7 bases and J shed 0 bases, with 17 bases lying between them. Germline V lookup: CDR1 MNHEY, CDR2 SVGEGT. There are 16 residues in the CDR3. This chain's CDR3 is CASNPLALQSTDTQYF. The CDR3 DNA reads TGTGCCAGCAACCCATTAGCTCTCCAGAGCACAGATACGCAGTATTTT.

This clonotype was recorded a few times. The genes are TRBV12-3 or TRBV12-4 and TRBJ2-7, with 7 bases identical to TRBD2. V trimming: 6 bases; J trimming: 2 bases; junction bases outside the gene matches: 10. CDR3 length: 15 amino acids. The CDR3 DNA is TGTGCCAGCAGGGCTGGGAGGGTCGTTCCCTACGAGCAGTACTTC. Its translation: CASRAGRVVPYEQYF.

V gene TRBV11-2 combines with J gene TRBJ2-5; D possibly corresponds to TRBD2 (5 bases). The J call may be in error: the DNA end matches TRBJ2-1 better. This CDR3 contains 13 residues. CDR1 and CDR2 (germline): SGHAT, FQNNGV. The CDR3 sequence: CASSPRGMGEQFF. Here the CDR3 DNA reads TGTGCCAGCAGCCCCCGGGGTATGGGGGAGCAGTTCTTC.

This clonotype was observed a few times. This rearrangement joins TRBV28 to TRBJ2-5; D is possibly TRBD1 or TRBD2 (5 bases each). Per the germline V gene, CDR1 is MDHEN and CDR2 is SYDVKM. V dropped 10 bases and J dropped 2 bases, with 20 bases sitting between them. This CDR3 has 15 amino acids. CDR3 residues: CATTPKTGPQETQYF. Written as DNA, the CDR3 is TGTGCCACGACGCCGAAGACGGGACCACAAGAGACCCAGTACTTC.

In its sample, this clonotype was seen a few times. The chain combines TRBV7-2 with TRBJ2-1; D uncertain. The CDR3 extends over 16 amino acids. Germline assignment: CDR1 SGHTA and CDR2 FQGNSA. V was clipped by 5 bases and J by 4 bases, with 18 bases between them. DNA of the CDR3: TGTGCCAGCAGCCCTGGGCCGACTCTTAGTTACAATGAGCAGTTCTTC. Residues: CASSPGPTLSYNEQFF.

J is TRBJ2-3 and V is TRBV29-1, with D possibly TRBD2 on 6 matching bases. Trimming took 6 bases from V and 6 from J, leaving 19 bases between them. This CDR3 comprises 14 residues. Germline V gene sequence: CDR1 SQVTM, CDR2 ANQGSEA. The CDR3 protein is CSVAPSFAGDTQYF. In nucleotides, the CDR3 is TGCAGCGTGGCCCCTAGCTTTGCGGGGGATACGCAGTATTTT.

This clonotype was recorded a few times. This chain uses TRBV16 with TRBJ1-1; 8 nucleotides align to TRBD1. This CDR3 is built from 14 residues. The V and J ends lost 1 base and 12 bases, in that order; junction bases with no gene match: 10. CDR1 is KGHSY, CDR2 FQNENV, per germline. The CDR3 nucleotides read TGTGCCAGCAGCCAATTAAATCAGGGGGCCTCGACTTTCTTT. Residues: CASSQLNQGASTFF.

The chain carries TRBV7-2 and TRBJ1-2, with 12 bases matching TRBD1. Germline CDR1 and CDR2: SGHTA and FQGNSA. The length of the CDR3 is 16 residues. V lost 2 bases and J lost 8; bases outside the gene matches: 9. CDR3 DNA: TGTGCCAGCAGCTTAACCCCGGGACAGGGGGCGCGCGGCTACACCTTC. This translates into CASSLTPGQGARGYTF.

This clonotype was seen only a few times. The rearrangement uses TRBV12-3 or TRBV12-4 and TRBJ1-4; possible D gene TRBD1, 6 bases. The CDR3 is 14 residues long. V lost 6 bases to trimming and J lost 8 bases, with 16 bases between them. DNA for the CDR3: TGTGCCAGCAGGTACGGGACAAACAACGAAAAACTGTTTTTT. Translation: CASRYGTNNEKLFF.

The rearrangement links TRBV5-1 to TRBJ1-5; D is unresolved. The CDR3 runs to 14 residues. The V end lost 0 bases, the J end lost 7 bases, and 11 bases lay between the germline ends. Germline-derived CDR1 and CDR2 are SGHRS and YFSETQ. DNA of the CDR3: TGCGCCAGCAGCTTGGAGTTTGGGGTCCAGCCCCAGCATTTT. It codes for CASSLEFGVQPQHF.

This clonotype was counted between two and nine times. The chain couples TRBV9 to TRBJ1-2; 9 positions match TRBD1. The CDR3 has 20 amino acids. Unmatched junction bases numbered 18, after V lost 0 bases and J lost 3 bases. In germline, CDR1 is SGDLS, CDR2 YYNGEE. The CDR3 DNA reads TGTGCCAGCAGCGTAGCTATGGGGATGTTTCGTAGGGACAGGGACTATGGCTACACCTTC. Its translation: CASSVAMGMFRRDRDYGYTF.

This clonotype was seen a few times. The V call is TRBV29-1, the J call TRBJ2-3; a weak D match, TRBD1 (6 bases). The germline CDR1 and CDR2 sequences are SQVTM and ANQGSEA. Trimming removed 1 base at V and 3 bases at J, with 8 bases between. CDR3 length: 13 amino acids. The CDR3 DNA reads TGCAGCGTTGAAGCCCAGGGGACAGATACGCAGTATTTT. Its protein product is CSVEAQGTDTQYF.